The rows below give T cell receptor beta chains drawn from one sample of a study of cytomegalovirus exposure and HLA in healthy donors. Sequencing was performed with immunoSEQ multiplex PCR; in TCRdb, only in-frame clones are kept and a portion is missing. The repertoire holds about 110,000 clones, with 55% to 75% as singletons. Material: PBMCs. The receptors here all came from a man aged 25-45 years in good health and CMV-seropositive. Each CDR3 is given with its conserved first and last residue. The D gene is left open where the match is weak. Size is stated for part of the rows, as once, few or many counts, or as a class when the clone is expanded.

abundance,v_gene,d_gene,j_gene,CDR3nt,CDR3aa
-,TRBV30,-,TRBJ2-6,TGTGCCTGGAGTTCCAGCTCTGGGGCCAACGTCCTGACTTTC,CAWSSSSGANVLTF
few,TRBV18,-,TRBJ1-1,TGTGCCAGCTCACCACCCGGGAACACTGAAGCTTTCTTT,CASSPPGNTEAFF
few,TRBV2,TRBD2,TRBJ2-1,TGTGCCAGCAGATCCACTAGCGGCGCCTACAATGAGCAGTTCTTC,CASRSTSGAYNEQFF
-,TRBV11-1,-,TRBJ1-2,TGTGCCAGCAGCCCCACCCTGGGGGGAATGAAGAACTATGGCTACACCTTC,CASSPTLGGMKNYGYTF
-,TRBV9,-,TRBJ2-2,TGTGCCAGCTACGGCAGGGACACCGGGGAGCTGTTTTTT,CASYGRDTGELFF
-,TRBV7-9,TRBD1,TRBJ1-1,TGTGCCAGCAGCCAAGGACAGGGGGCATACACTGAAGCTTTCTTT,CASSQGQGAYTEAFF
-,TRBV4-1,-,TRBJ2-1,TGCGCCAGCAGCCAAGCTCTCTTATATGAGCAGTTCTTC,CASSQALLYEQFF
-,TRBV2,TRBD2,TRBJ2-1,TGTGCCAGCAGAGTAGCGGGGTTCTACAATGAGCAGTTCTTC,CASRVAGFYNEQFF
-,TRBV19,-,TRBJ1-4,TGTGCCAGTAGTCAAGGACAGACAACTAATGAAAAACTGTTTTTT,CASSQGQTTNEKLFF
-,TRBV5-6,-,TRBJ1-6,TGTGCCAGCAGCTATCAGGGTCCTAATTCACCCCTCCACTTT,CASSYQGPNSPLHF
few,TRBV11-1,TRBD1,TRBJ1-2,TGTGCCAGCAGCTTAACAGGGCCGAAAACAGGGGATGGCTACACCTTC,CASSLTGPKTGDGYTF
-,TRBV5-1,-,TRBJ2-3,TGCGCCAGCAGCTTGGGGGCGTACACAGATACGCAGTATTTT,CASSLGAYTDTQYF
-,TRBV23-1,-,TRBJ2-7,TGCGCCAGCGTTCAGGGTCGCGACGAGCAGTACTTC,CASVQGRDEQYF
-,TRBV19,-,TRBJ1-1,TGTGCCAGTAGCCCCAGGGAAACTCACACTGAAGCTTTCTTT,CASSPRETHTEAFF
-,TRBV10-3,-,TRBJ1-4,TGTGCCATCAGTGAGTCCGGTCCTCCCGATGAAAAACTGTTTTTT,CAISESGPPDEKLFF
-,TRBV6-5,-,TRBJ1-1,TGTGCCAGCAGTTACTCGAATAACGTGTTGCGCACTGAAGCTTTCTTT,CASSYSNNVLRTEAFF
once,TRBV21-1,-,TRBJ2-1,TGTGCCAGCAGCAAAAGAACCTATCGGGGCAATGAGCAGTTCTTC,CASSKRTYRGNEQFF
-,TRBV6-6,TRBD1,TRBJ2-7,TGTGCCAGCAGGACGACAGGGACCTACGAGCAGTACTTC,CASRTTGTYEQYF
-,TRBV5-1,-,TRBJ2-3,TGCGCCAGCAGCTTGGCCTTGAGCACAGATACGCAGTATTTT,CASSLALSTDTQYF
-,TRBV27,-,TRBJ2-3,TGTGCCAGCAGTTCCCCTCCAGCGGATACGCAGTATTTT,CASSSPPADTQYF
-,TRBV5-8,-,TRBJ1-3,TGTGCCAGCAGCCCCAGGGTAATTGGCGGAAACACCATATATTTT,CASSPRVIGGNTIYF